This record looks at one T cell receptor (beta chain) sequence and its context. This entry belongs to a study of blood T cell repertoires in COVID-19. Looked up from germline, CDR1 is SNHLY and CDR2 is FYNNEI. The CDR3 length is 13 residues. V lost 5 bases, J lost 7 bases, and 5 bases stayed unmatched. The table came from immunoSEQ multiplex PCR; TCRdb's copy has only in-frame clones and leaves some out. In the table there are more than 110,000 clones, approximately 90% of which are singletons. The sample taken for sequencing was peripheral blood. The V and J genes are TRBV2 and TRBJ2-4, with 7 bases fitting TRBD1. The sequence was collected from a man between 60 and 75 years old with active or convalescent COVID-19. CDR3 DNA sequence: TGTGCCAGCAGTACAGGGGTGGGGAACATTCAGTACTTC. As protein: CASSTGVGNIQYF.